Below are 16 T cell receptor beta chains sequenced from a single sample in a study of blood T cell repertoires in COVID-19. TCRdb's copy holds only in-frame clones and misses some; the assay was immunoSEQ multiplex PCR. The table records about 160,000 clones, over 75% of them present only once. Sample: peripheral blood. These receptors were taken from a man older than 75 with COVID-19, enrolled during active disease.

V usage is TRBV28 and J usage is TRBJ1-2, with a tentative D call TRBD1 (6 bases). The CDR3 is 14 residues long. Trimming took 6 bases from V and 7 from J, leaving 18 bases between them. The germline gives CDR1 MDHEN, CDR2 SYDVKM. The CDR3 is CASRPYRVIGGYTF. As DNA, the CDR3 is TGTGCCAGCAGGCCCTACAGGGTAATCGGTGGCTACACCTTC.

Turning to this clone: The same CDR3 is also encoded by other DNA sequences in this sample. The CDR3 DNA is TGTGCCAGCAGCCTCAACAGGGGTACTAATGAAAAACTGTTTTTT. It is translated as CASSLNRGTNEKLFF. The rearrangement joins TRBV7-2 to TRBJ1-4; 7 nucleotides agree with TRBD1. Germline V gene sequence: CDR1 SGHTA, CDR2 FQGNSA. The CDR3 is 15 amino acids. Trimming removed 5 bases from V and 2 bases from J; junction bases left unmatched: 5.

The chain carries TRBV7-3 and TRBJ2-1; 8 bases fit TRBD1. The CDR3 length is 16 residues. V lost 4 bases to trimming and J lost 5 bases; unmatched junction nucleotides: 10. Germline CDR1 reads SGHTA; CDR2 reads FQGTGA. This CDR3 is CASSSRDRKRNNEQFF. CDR3 DNA: TGTGCCAGCAGCTCCCGGGACAGGAAACGAAACAATGAGCAGTTCTTC.

The V gene is TRBV7-9, the J gene TRBJ1-4; D is ambiguous. The germline V gene has CDR1 SEHNR and CDR2 FQNEAQ (reference sequence). The CDR3 length is 15 residues. V lost 6 bases and J lost 0, with 11 bases in between. The CDR3 DNA reads TGTGCCAGCAGTCGCCGCCCTACAACTAATGAAAAACTGTTTTTT. This gives the protein CASSRRPTTNEKLFF. The full variable domain, with the rest looked up from reference TRBV7-9 and TRBJ1-4, is DTGVSQNPRHKITKRGQNVTFRCDPISEHNRLYWYRQTLGQGPEFLTYFQNEAQLEKSRLLSDRFSAERPKGSFSTLEIQRTEQGDSAMYLCASSRRPTTNEKLFFGSGTQLSVL.

The chain combines TRBV5-1 with TRBJ2-3; tentatively, D is TRBD2 (6 bases). CDR1 SGHRS and CDR2 YFSETQ come from the germline V gene. Trimming removed 2 bases at V and 1 base at J, with 11 bases between. This CDR3 has 15 residues. The CDR3 DNA follows: TGCGCCAGCAGCTTTGGCGGGGAGGGCACAGATACGCAGTATTTT. The encoded protein is CASSFGGEGTDTQYF. Complete variable domain (other parts from reference TRBV5-1 and TRBJ2-3): KAGVTQTPRYLIKTRGQQVTLSCSPISGHRSVSWYQQTPGQGLQFLFEYFSETQRNKGNFPGRFSGRQFSNSRSEMNVSTLELGDSALYLCASSFGGEGTDTQYFGPGTRLTVL.

The chain employs TRBV5-8 and TRBJ1-5, with D possibly TRBD1 on 6 matching bases. The CDR3 is 15 residues long. The V end lost 6 bases, the J end lost 6 bases, and 19 bases lay between the germline ends. Germline CDR1 SGHTS, CDR2 YDEGEE. The CDR3 loop reads CASTLGGARGQPQHF. Here the CDR3 DNA reads TGTGCCAGCACCCTCGGGGGGGCGCGGGGTCAGCCCCAGCATTTT.

The V and J genes are TRBV5-1 and TRBJ1-1; a weak D match, TRBD1 (6 bases). The CDR3 extends over 13 amino acids. With 6 bases removed from V and 5 bases from J, the gap between germline ends came to 14 bases. Germline CDR1 and CDR2: SGHRS and YFSETQ. CDR3 coding DNA: TGCGCCAGCACCCGGGGGGCGCGGACTGAAGCTTTCTTT. Translation: CASTRGARTEAFF.

The chain combines TRBV7-2 with TRBJ1-5; D gene uncertain. This CDR3 is 14 amino acids long. The germline V gene encodes CDR1 SGHTA and CDR2 FQGNSA. Deletions cut 1 base from V and 6 bases from J, with 10 bases between. CDR3 coding DNA: TGTGCCAGCAGCTTAGGGCCCGAGGGTCAGCCCCAGCATTTT. It encodes CASSLGPEGQPQHF.

V is TRBV11-2 and J is TRBJ1-6; no clear D. There are 13 residues in the CDR3. Germline V gene data show CDR1 as SGHAT and CDR2 as FQNNGV. V lost 0 bases and J 11 bases, leaving 8 bases between the germline ends. The CDR3 here is CASSLERLAPLHF. The CDR3 bases are TGTGCCAGCAGCTTAGAAAGACTCGCACCCCTCCACTTT.

This clone was found a few times. The J gene is TRBJ1-2, the V gene TRBV3-1 (or the pseudogene TRBV3-2); 7 bases line up with TRBD1. The CDR3 contains 12 residues. The junction had 4 bases not matched to a gene; V was cut back by 7 bases and J by 5 bases. CDR1 and CDR2 from the germline V gene are LGHDT and YNNKEL (reference sequence). The DNA for the CDR3 is TGTGCCAGCACCGACAGGGTTTATGGCTACACCTTC. It is translated as CASTDRVYGYTF.

The genes are TRBV19 and TRBJ1-5; D not certain. This CDR3 spans 17 amino acids. V was pared by 1 base and J by 0 bases, with 13 bases between. Germline V gives CDR1 LNHDA, CDR2 SQIVND (reference sequence). CDR3 residues: CASSIGWEYYSNQPQHF. The CDR3 nucleotides read TGTGCCAGTAGTATAGGATGGGAGTATTATAGCAATCAGCCCCAGCATTTT.

CDR3 sequence reads: CASSEASGGEYNEQFF. In DNA, the CDR3 is TGTGCCAGCAGTGAGGCTAGCGGGGGGGAGTACAATGAGCAGTTCTTC. The chain links TRBV6-1 to TRBJ2-1, with 12 bases aligning to TRBD2. The CDR3 has 16 residues. From germline, CDR1 is MNHNS and CDR2 SASEGT. V was clipped by 3 bases and J by 4 bases; unmatched bases: 4.

As for this clone: Other DNA sequences from this sample encode an identical CDR3 as well. This chain links TRBV19 with TRBJ1-5; D may be TRBD1 (5 bases). Germline assignment: CDR1 LNHDA and CDR2 SQIVND (reference sequence). V lost 3 bases and J 4 bases, leaving 13 bases between the germline ends. The CDR3 is made up of 15 amino acids. CDR3 coding DNA: TGTGCCAGTAGTATCGGGCAGGGTGGGAATCAGCCCCAGCATTTT. Amino acids: CASSIGQGGNQPQHF.

This rearrangement joins TRBV6-2 or TRBV6-3 to TRBJ2-2; 11 bases align to TRBD2. This CDR3 has 18 residues. Germline V lookup: CDR1 MNHEY, CDR2 SVGEGT. V lost 0 bases and J lost 4; bases outside the gene matches: 7. CDR3 nucleotides: TGTGCCAGCAGTTACTCGTTAGCGGGGGGGTTAACCACCGGGGAGCTGTTTTTT. It yields the protein CASSYSLAGGLTTGELFF.

The chain is built from TRBV6-2 or TRBV6-3 and TRBJ2-6, with 10 bases matching TRBD1. Germline V gives CDR1 MNHEY, CDR2 SVGEGT. The CDR3 is made up of 20 amino acids. The trim removed 2 bases at V and 0 bases at J, leaving 10 bases unmatched. The CDR3 reads CASSYRQGAVFFSGANVLTF. The CDR3 DNA follows: TGTGCCAGCAGTTACCGACAGGGGGCCGTCTTTTTCTCTGGGGCCAACGTCCTGACTTTC.

V gene TRBV7-9 combines with J gene TRBJ1-1; maybe TRBD1 (5 bases). CDR3 length: 13 residues. From germline, CDR1 is SEHNR and CDR2 FQNEAQ (reference sequence). V lost 2 bases and J lost 7, with 11 bases in between. In nucleotides, the CDR3 is TGTGCCAGCAGCTTACAGGGAAGGGATGAAGCTTTCTTT. The encoded protein is CASSLQGRDEAFF.